The source of this T cell receptor (beta chain) is a study of radiation and T cells in renal cell carcinoma. Of note for this clone: The antigen is undetermined.

Method: immunoSEQ multiplex PCR; TCRdb's copy keeps in-frame clones and lacks some. The profile shows around 99,000 clones, roughly 88% of them singletons. Broader study findings: In blood, top tumor clones expanded by 2 weeks, shrinking by 4.

Time point meaning: blood 4 weeks post-SBRT, at nephrectomy. Treatment specified: 15 Gy SBRT to primary tumor, nephrectomy 4 weeks later. The CDR3 length is 18 residues. Looked up from germline, CDR1 is SGDLS and CDR2 is YYNGEE. V was clipped by 2 bases and J by 4 bases; unmatched bases: 13. The chain links TRBV9 to TRBJ2-2; 8 bases match TRBD1. Material: blood, obtained from a patient whose treatment included radiotherapy and nephrectomy. This TCR came from a man aged 55 to 70 with renal cell carcinoma. CDR3 residues: CASSVDPLGQASTGELFF. The CDR3 DNA follows: TGTGCCAGCAGCGTGGATCCCCTGGGACAGGCCAGCACCGGGGAGCTGTTTTTT.